The T cell receptor beta chain under discussion was sequenced for a study of CD8+CD57+ T cells in acquired aplastic anemia. Study as a whole: Sorted CD4+ plus CD8+ cells gave DNA averaging around 3 ug. Among healthy donors, CD4+ cells averaged about 9.9 million reads.

Findings and caveats of the study: Patients and controls shared just under 30 CD8+ CDR3 sequences.

For this clonotype: Its antigen is unknown.

TCR beta VDJ and CDR3 profiles were obtained from a genomic DNA template. TCRdb independently ran MiXCR on the reads; one entry per CDR3 protein. The sample contains tens of thousands of distinct CDR3 sequences, approximately 45% of which appear only once. The ends were cut back, 2 bases at V and 2 bases at J, with 12 bases in the middle. Germline-derived CDR1 and CDR2 are SGHTA and FQGNSA. The CDR3 extends over 15 amino acids. J is TRBJ1-2 and V is TRBV7-2, with D perhaps matching TRBD1 (6 bases). The clonotype was recovered from a human donor in good health, serving as a control. The sample consisted of sorted CD4+, CD8+, or CD8+CD57+ T cells (not recorded which) from PBMCs. DNA of the CDR3: TGTGCCAGCAGCTTACAGAGGGGGGCCAACTATGGCTACACCTTC. This translates into CASSLQRGANYGYTF.